The next 17 T cell receptor beta chains were all read from a single sample in a study of identifying expanded T cells in peripheral blood. Sequencing used immunoSEQ multiplex PCR; TCRdb keeps in-frame clones, though not all of them. Among around 85,000 clones listed, roughly 90% were seen once. The sequencing sample was made of blood. Source of these receptors: a person aged 18-69 years in good health.

V usage is TRBV5-6 and J usage is TRBJ1-4, with D uncertain. Germline CDR1 is SGHDT and CDR2 is YYEEEE. Trimming removed 4 bases from V and 5 bases from J, with 18 bases in between. CDR3 length: 16 amino acids. The CDR3 nucleotides read TGTGCCAGCAGCGTATTCCTGTTCAGAGGGAATGAAAAACTGTTTTTT. This encodes CASSVFLFRGNEKLFF.

J is TRBJ2-3 and V is TRBV7-2; 8 nucleotides agree with TRBD2. CDR3 length: 15 residues. Germline V gives CDR1 SGHTA, CDR2 FQGNSA. The ends lost 2 bases at V and 4 bases at J; junction bases unmatched: 5. CDR3 in DNA: TGTGCCAGCAGCTTAAGCGGGGGCTCGTCAGATACGCAGTATTTT. Translated, it gives CASSLSGGSSDTQYF.

The rearrangement joins TRBV30 to TRBJ1-2; D ambiguous. The CDR3 totals 12 residues. Germline CDR1 reads GTSNPN; CDR2 reads SVGIG (reference sequence). V shed 2 bases and J shed 4 bases, with 8 bases lying between them. CDR3 DNA sequence: TGTGCCTGGAGTAGCTCACCCTATGGCTACACCTTC. Its translation: CAWSSSPYGYTF. Full variable domain (remainder filled in from reference TRBV30 and TRBJ1-2): SQTIHQWPATLVQPVGSPLSLECTVEGTSNPNLYWYRQAAGRGLQLLFYSVGIGQISSEVPQNLSASRPQDRQFILSSKKLLLSDSGFYLCAWSSSPYGYTFGSGTRLTVV.

The chain links TRBV19 to TRBJ2-2; no reliable D call. V shed 3 bases and J shed 1 base, with 9 bases lying between them. The CDR3 runs 15 residues. CDR1 and CDR2 (germline): LNHDA, SQIVND (reference sequence). The CDR3 sequence is CASSMNIKNTGELFF. The CDR3 bases are TGTGCCAGTAGTATGAACATCAAGAACACCGGGGAGCTGTTTTTT.

The chain is built from TRBV30 and TRBJ1-4; D possibly corresponds to TRBD1 (5 bases). V shed 6 bases and J shed 7 bases, with 18 bases lying between them. From germline, CDR1 is GTSNPN and CDR2 SVGIG (reference sequence). This CDR3 is built from 14 residues. CDR3 sequence: CACPAGASSEKLFF. The CDR3 coding sequence is TGTGCCTGCCCCGCCGGGGCGTCGAGTGAAAAACTGTTTTTT.

The J gene is TRBJ1-5, the V gene TRBV6-1; a weak D match, TRBD1 (5 bases). The CDR3 extends over 16 amino acids. Germline CDR1 and CDR2: MNHNS and SASEGT. Trimming pared 4 bases from V and 9 bases from J, leaving 22 bases between. CDR3 loop: CASSARGTNQGRPQHF. DNA of the CDR3: TGTGCCAGCAGTGCCCGGGGGACGAATCAGGGTCGGCCCCAGCATTTT.

The chain combines TRBV18 with TRBJ2-7; TRBD2 matches at 8 bases. This CDR3 spans 16 amino acids. Germline CDR1 reads KGHSH; CDR2 reads LQKENI. The V segment lost 3 bases and the J segment 4 bases; nucleotides outside the gene matches: 11. As DNA, the CDR3 is TGTGCCAGCTCACCGAAGTCAGCGGGAGTGAAATACGAGCAGTACTTC. Amino acid sequence: CASSPKSAGVKYEQYF.

This clone was detected only once. CDR3 bases: TGTGCCAGCAGCTTATTAAGCGGGGCGGATACGCAGTATTTT. This codes for CASSLLSGADTQYF. The chain uses TRBV7-2 and TRBJ2-3; 7 nucleotides agree with TRBD2. CDR1 is SGHTA, CDR2 FQGNSA, per germline. This CDR3 has 14 amino acids. The V and J ends lost 2 bases and 6 bases, in that order; junction bases with no gene match: 5.

V and J are TRBV6-5 and TRBJ2-3; 10 bases line up with TRBD2. V shed 6 bases, J shed 8 bases, and the junction held 8 bases outside the gene matches. Germline V lookup: CDR1 MNHEY, CDR2 SVGAGI. The CDR3 covers 14 residues. The CDR3 DNA is TGTGCCAGCAGGTCTAGCGGGGGAAAAGGTACGCAGTATTTT. Amino acids: CASRSSGGKGTQYF.

V usage is TRBV7-2 and J usage is TRBJ2-7; D gene ambiguous. CDR1 SGHTA and CDR2 FQGNSA come from the germline V gene. This CDR3 is 15 amino acids long. With 1 base removed from V and 2 bases from J, the gap between germline ends came to 12 bases. This CDR3 reads CASSLGPALPYEQYF. The CDR3 DNA reads TGTGCCAGCAGCTTAGGGCCAGCCCTTCCCTACGAGCAGTACTTC. Full variable domain (remainder filled in from reference TRBV7-2 and TRBJ2-7): GAGVSQSPSNKVTEKGKDVELRCDPISGHTALYWYRQSLGQGLEFLIYFQGNSAPDKSGLPSDRFSAERTGGSVSTLTIQRTQQEDSAVYLCASSLGPALPYEQYFGPGTRLTVT.

The genes are TRBV7-2 and TRBJ2-7; D might be TRBD1 (5 bases). V was pared by 3 bases and J by 4 bases, with 16 bases between. CDR1 is SGHTA and CDR2 is FQGNSA in the germline V gene. This CDR3 has 15 residues. The CDR3 spells CASSFPTRDSYEQYF. CDR3 nucleotide sequence: TGTGCCAGCAGCTTTCCAACCCGCGACAGTTACGAGCAGTACTTC.

The rearrangement links TRBV18 to TRBJ1-5; possible D gene TRBD1, 5 bases. The V gene lost 5 bases and the J gene lost 5 bases, with 10 bases spanning the gap. The germline gives CDR1 KGHSH, CDR2 LQKENI. CDR3 length equals 13 residues. Written as DNA, the CDR3 is TGTGCCAGCTCAAGGGGTGGCGATCAGCCCCAGCATTTT. Translation: CASSRGGDQPQHF.

This clone came up once. One junction end does not reproduce the germline sequence, and a read error may be involved. V and J are TRBV7-7 and TRBJ2-5; maybe TRBD2 (6 bases). The length of the CDR3 is 13 residues. CDR1 is SSHAT and CDR2 is FNYEAQ in the germline V gene (reference sequence). CDR3 in amino acids: CASSLAGKETQYF. In nucleotides, the CDR3 is TGTGCTAGCAGCCTGGCGGGGAAAGAGACCCAGTACTTC.

This sequence joins TRBV5-1 and TRBJ2-2; no clear D. The V end was cut by 1 base, the J end by 7 bases, with 5 bases between. Germline V gene lookup returns CDR1 SGHRS and CDR2 YFSETQ. The CDR3 runs 12 residues. CDR3 in DNA: TGCGCCAGCAGCTTGTCTCACGGGGAGCTGTTTTTT. This translates into CASSLSHGELFF.

The chain carries TRBV7-2 and TRBJ1-6, with a possible D match to TRBD1 (6 bases). CDR3 length equals 16 residues. Germline values: CDR1 SGHTA, CDR2 FQGNSA. V was trimmed by 5 bases and J by 7 bases, leaving 18 bases between them. The CDR3 DNA is TGTGCCAGCAGCCTAACCTCGGACAGCGGCAATTCACCCCTCCACTTT. This gives the protein CASSLTSDSGNSPLHF.

The genes are TRBV14 and TRBJ2-7; D remains unclear. This CDR3 has 12 amino acids. The germline V gene encodes CDR1 SGHDN and CDR2 FVKESK. V dropped 0 bases and J dropped 2 bases, with 2 bases sitting between them. CDR3: CASSQDTYEQYF. The CDR3 DNA is TGTGCCAGCAGCCAAGATACCTACGAGCAGTACTTC.

In its sample, this clone was seen once. The J gene is TRBJ2-7, the V gene TRBV15, with a tentative D call TRBD1 (6 bases). Per the germline V gene, CDR1 is LNHNV and CDR2 is YYDKDF (reference sequence). The CDR3 covers 15 residues. The V gene lost 5 bases and the J gene lost 0 bases, with 14 bases spanning the gap. CDR3 in DNA: TGTGCCACCAGCTTTACAGGGAGCACCTCCTACGAGCAGTACTTC. Protein: CATSFTGSTSYEQYF. The variable domain in full, completed from reference TRBV15 and TRBJ2-7, reads DAMVIQNPRYQVTQFGKPVTLSCSQTLNHNVMYWYQQKSSQAPKLLFHYYDKDFNNEADTPDNFQSRRPNTSFCFLDIRSPGLGDTAMYLCATSFTGSTSYEQYFGPGTRLTVT.